The source of this T cell receptor (beta chain) is a study of regulatory T cells in long-lasting Graves disease. Time point described: newly diagnosed GD, antithyroid drugs for less than 3 months. RNA extracted from PBMCs served as the sequencing template. In building TCR beta libraries, iRepertoire HTBI primers were used together with Arm-PCR of CDR3 regions. TCRdb reanalysed the multiplex PCR reads using MiXCR and keeps one entry per CDR3 protein. The table lists over 200,000 distinct CDR3 sequences, around 17% of them singletons. At least ten counts were recorded for this clonotype. Its antigen is not known. The study, taken as a whole, reports: Persistent disease exhibited a predilection for TRBV28, TRBJ1-2 and TRBJ2-5.

V was shortened by 3 bases and J by 0 bases, with 5 bases between the two germline ends. Germline values: CDR1 KGHDR, CDR2 SFDVKD. This CDR3 region has 15 residues. This chain joins TRBV24-1 and TRBJ2-6; D is uncertain. This clonotype was sampled from a female donor with Graves disease. The input for sequencing was peripheral blood mononuclear cells (PBMCs), taken at new diagnosis, from a patient treated with antithyroid drugs. The CDR3 region is CATSDLYSGANVLTF. In DNA form, the CDR3 reads TGTGCCACCAGTGATCTATACTCTGGGGCCAACGTCCTGACTTTC.